These 21 T cell receptor beta chains came from one sample sequenced in a study of tumour-infiltrating T cells in Burkitt lymphoma. Method: immunoSEQ multiplex PCR; TCRdb's copy keeps in-frame clones and lacks some. The data show about 15,000 clones, with roughly 80% seen just once and roughly 7% held by the top ten. The sequenced sample was tumor tissue. Receptors originate from a human donor with diffuse large B-cell lymphoma.

The J gene is TRBJ1-1, the V gene TRBV5-4; 9 nucleotides match TRBD1. This CDR3 region has 14 residues. Looked up from germline, CDR1 is SGHNT and CDR2 is YYREEE (reference sequence). Trimming removed 4 bases from V and 7 bases from J; junction bases left unmatched: 8. The CDR3: CASSTWTGAIEAFF. DNA of the CDR3: TGTGCCAGCAGCACTTGGACAGGGGCGATTGAAGCTTTCTTT.

The rearrangement joins TRBV10-3 to TRBJ1-2; 7 nucleotides line up with TRBD1. Germline loops: CDR1 ENHRY, CDR2 SYGVKD. The CDR3 extends over 14 amino acids. V was clipped by 7 bases and J by 3 bases; unmatched bases: 8. CDR3 sequence (DNA): TGTGCCATCACCCCGGGGGGGACAGACTATGGCTACACCTTC. Encoded protein: CAITPGGTDYGYTF.

This clone was detected a few times. This rearrangement joins TRBV9 to TRBJ2-2; D gene ambiguous. CDR3 length: 12 residues. Looked up from germline, CDR1 is SGDLS and CDR2 is YYNGEE. Deletions cut 2 bases from V and 2 bases from J, with 1 base between. The CDR3 reads CASSVNTGELFF. The DNA of the CDR3 is TGTGCCAGCAGCGTTAACACCGGGGAGCTGTTTTTT.

In its sample, this clone is large. This chain uses TRBV4-1 with TRBJ2-7, with 7 bases lining up with TRBD1. The V gene's germline CDR1 is MGHRA and CDR2 YSYEKL. V gave up 3 bases and J gave up 2 bases; unmatched junction bases: 13. The CDR3 spans 17 residues. The CDR3 DNA reads TGCGCCAGCAGCCACCCAAGAACAGGGGTCGGTCCCTACGAGCAGTACTTC. Protein: CASSHPRTGVGPYEQYF.

This clone was seen more than once but under ten times. The J gene is TRBJ2-5, the V gene TRBV18; D unresolved. This CDR3 is built from 12 residues. The germline V gene has CDR1 KGHSH and CDR2 LQKENI. V lost 2 bases and J lost 4, with 5 bases in between. CDR3 coding DNA: TGTGCCAGCTCACCAGAAGGAGAGACCCAGTACTTC. This codes for CASSPEGETQYF.

The CDR3 sequence is CASSPEGSGIQETQYF. The CDR3, as DNA: TGCGCCAGCAGCCCGGAGGGTAGCGGGATACAAGAGACCCAGTACTTC. The V call is TRBV4-1, the J call TRBJ2-5; 8 nucleotides agree with TRBD2. Germline-derived CDR1 and CDR2 are MGHRA and YSYEKL. The J segment lost 2 bases and the V segment lost 4 bases, leaving 9 bases of the junction unmatched. The CDR3 runs to 16 residues.

The CDR3 bases are TGTGCCTGGAGTGTACAGGGGATGGAGAACACTGAAGCTTTCTTT. This translates into CAWSVQGMENTEAFF. V usage is TRBV30 and J usage is TRBJ1-1, with 7 bases identical to TRBD1. CDR1 GTSNPN and CDR2 SVGIG come from the germline V gene (reference sequence). With V trimmed by 0 bases and J by 1 base, 5 bases remained unmatched. There are 15 residues in the CDR3.

CDR3 residues: CASSEGVADTTDTQYF. The DNA of the CDR3 is TGCGCCAGCAGTGAGGGGGTAGCGGATACCACAGATACGCAGTATTTT. The chain employs TRBV10-1 and TRBJ2-3; a possible D gene is TRBD2 (6 bases). V was pared by 2 bases and J by 2 bases, with 14 bases between. Per the germline V gene, CDR1 is WNHNN and CDR2 is SYGVQD (reference sequence). This CDR3 comprises 16 residues.

The chain recombines TRBV6-5 with TRBJ1-5; 7 bases match TRBD1. The CDR3 has 14 amino acids. Germline V gene data show CDR1 as MNHEY and CDR2 as SVGAGI. Germline trimming cut 2 bases from V and 7 bases from J; bases unmatched to any gene: 5. CDR3: CASSYVQGDQPQHF. The CDR3 DNA reads TGTGCCAGCAGTTACGTCCAGGGGGACCAGCCCCAGCATTTT.

The gene calls are TRBV7-9 and TRBJ2-7, with 9 bases fitting TRBD1. V dropped 6 bases and J dropped 6; count of bases not matched to a gene: 9. The CDR3 is made up of 14 amino acids. Germline lookup yields CDR1 SEHNR and CDR2 FQNEAQ (reference sequence). The CDR3 is CASRVPGQGIEQYF. DNA of the CDR3: TGTGCCAGCAGGGTTCCGGGACAGGGAATCGAGCAGTACTTC.

The gene calls are TRBV5-1 and TRBJ1-1; D is possibly TRBD1 (5 bases). The CDR3 spans 14 residues. Per the germline V gene, CDR1 is SGHRS and CDR2 is YFSETQ. V was trimmed by 3 bases and J by 0 bases, leaving 9 bases between them. CDR3 in DNA: TGCGCCAGCAGCTCCGGACATATGAACACTGAAGCTTTCTTT. It codes for CASSSGHMNTEAFF.

The CDR3 region is CASSFLADYTGELFF. The CDR3 nucleotides read TGTGCCAGCAGCTTCCTAGCGGATTACACCGGGGAGCTGTTTTTT. V is TRBV5-4 and J is TRBJ2-2; 7 nucleotides line up with TRBD2. The J segment lost 3 bases and the V segment lost 2 bases, leaving 4 bases of the junction unmatched. The CDR3 totals 15 residues. Germline V lookup: CDR1 SGHNT, CDR2 YYREEE (reference sequence).

The gene calls are TRBV7-9 and TRBJ1-1; no firm D call. In germline, CDR1 is SEHNR, CDR2 FQNEAQ (reference sequence). Trimming cost V 1 base and J 0 bases, with 12 bases left between them. The CDR3 runs 16 residues. CDR3 in amino acids: CASSLVATGMNTEAFF. The CDR3 DNA is TGTGCCAGCAGCTTAGTAGCAACCGGCATGAACACTGAAGCTTTCTTT.

By share, this clone counts as medium-sized. This chain joins TRBV6-1 and TRBJ2-2, with D hard to call. There are 13 residues in the CDR3. The germline V gene encodes CDR1 MNHNS and CDR2 SASEGT. V lost 8 bases to trimming and J lost 0 bases, with 7 bases between them. In DNA form, the CDR3 reads TGTGCCAGCTTGTACCCGAACACCGGGGAGCTGTTTTTT. Translated: CASLYPNTGELFF.

This clone was observed a single time. CDR3 residues: CASSYSVGQAAEAFF. DNA for the CDR3: TGTGCCAGCAGTTACTCGGTGGGACAGGCGGCTGAAGCTTTCTTT. The chain employs TRBV6-5 and TRBJ1-1; TRBD1 agrees at 8 bases. CDR1 and CDR2 from the germline V gene are MNHEY and SVGAGI. The CDR3 runs 15 residues. V lost 0 bases, J lost 6 bases, and 6 bases stayed unmatched.

The rearrangement joins TRBV7-2 to TRBJ2-1; TRBD2 matches 9 bases. The V gene end was trimmed by 1 base and the J gene end by 4 bases; junction bases not matched to a gene: 5. Per the germline V gene, CDR1 is SGHTA and CDR2 is FQGNSA. CDR3 length: 16 amino acids. The DNA for the CDR3 is TGTGCCAGCAGCTTAGACGGCCTAGCGGGGTACAATGAGCAGTTCTTC. This gives the protein CASSLDGLAGYNEQFF.

The chain joins TRBV5-1 to TRBJ1-2; perhaps TRBD1 as D (5 bases). Germline CDR1 and CDR2: SGHRS and YFSETQ. V lost 0 bases, J lost 5 bases, and 14 bases lay in between. The length of the CDR3 is 15 residues. CDR3 protein: CASSLGDGQPYGYTF. CDR3 in DNA: TGCGCCAGCAGCTTGGGGGACGGCCAACCTTATGGCTACACCTTC.

The gene calls are TRBV6-5 and TRBJ1-2; D remains unclear. The germline gives CDR1 MNHEY, CDR2 SVGAGI. Trimming removed 0 bases from V and 6 bases from J, with 14 bases in between. The CDR3 is 15 residues long. In DNA form, the CDR3 reads TGTGCCAGCAGTTACTCACCCGTCGGGCAGGATGGCTACACCTTC. This translates into CASSYSPVGQDGYTF.

The chain combines TRBV4-1 with TRBJ2-7, with 13 bases aligning to TRBD2. The CDR3 sequence is 15 residues long. Germline lookup yields CDR1 MGHRA and CDR2 YSYEKL. The V gene end was trimmed by 4 bases and the J gene end by 6 bases; junction bases not matched to a gene: 6. The CDR3 loop is CASSPQTSGRTEQYF. The CDR3 DNA follows: TGCGCCAGCAGCCCACAGACTAGCGGGAGGACCGAGCAGTACTTC.

The chain recombines TRBV7-3 with TRBJ2-5; D perhaps matches TRBD1 (6 bases). The CDR3 contains 15 residues. CDR1 and CDR2 (germline): SGHTA, FQGTGA. The V end lost 5 bases, the J end lost 5 bases, and 18 bases lay between the germline ends. The CDR3 region is CASSQTGSWGETQYF. Written as DNA, the CDR3 is TGTGCCAGCAGCCAAACAGGGTCTTGGGGGGAGACCCAGTACTTC.

This clone was observed a single time. The V gene is TRBV5-6, the J gene TRBJ2-1, with 8 bases aligning to TRBD2. The CDR3 is made up of 15 amino acids. V trimming: 0 bases; J trimming: 8 bases; junction bases outside the gene matches: 7. Per germline, CDR1 SGHDT and CDR2 YYEEEE. The CDR3 spells CASSLDSGTYYEQFF. In nucleotides, the CDR3 is TGTGCCAGCAGCTTGGATAGCGGGACGTACTATGAGCAGTTCTTC.